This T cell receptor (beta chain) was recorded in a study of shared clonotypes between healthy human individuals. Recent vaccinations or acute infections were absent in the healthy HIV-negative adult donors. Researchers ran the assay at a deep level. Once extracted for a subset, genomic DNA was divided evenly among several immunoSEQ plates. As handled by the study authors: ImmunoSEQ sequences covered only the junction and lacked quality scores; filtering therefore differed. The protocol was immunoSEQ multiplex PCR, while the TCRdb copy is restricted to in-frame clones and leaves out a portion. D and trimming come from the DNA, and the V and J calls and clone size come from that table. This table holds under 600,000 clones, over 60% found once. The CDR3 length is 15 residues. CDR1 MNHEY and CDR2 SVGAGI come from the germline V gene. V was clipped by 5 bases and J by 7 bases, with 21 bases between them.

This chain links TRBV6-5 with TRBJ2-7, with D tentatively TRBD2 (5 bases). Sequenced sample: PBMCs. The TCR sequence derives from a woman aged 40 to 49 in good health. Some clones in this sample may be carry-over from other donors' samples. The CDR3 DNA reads TGTGCCAGCAGTACCTCAGGCGGGCCCCCCGGGGAGCAGTACTTC. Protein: CASSTSGGPPGEQYF.